This entry concerns a single T cell receptor (beta chain). Its recognized antigen is unknown. No much larger clone exists at a distance of one base, and base qualities are not known. The V and J ends are trimmed by 3 bases and 8 bases, leaving 13 bases between them. Its CDR3 holds 13 amino acids, cysteine through phenylalanine. The CDR3 DNA has 39 bases and is translated from base 1. CDR1 and CDR2 are drawn from the germline V gene: MDHEN, SYDVKM. The data are from a study of T-cell reconstitution after alpha-beta-depleted transplantation in children (dated by TCRdb to 2015 to 2016). With regard to the full study: Using TCR repertoire profiling, the study followed T-cell immune reconstitution in a quantitative way in children after TCRalphabeta/CD19-depleted allogeneic hematopoietic cell transplantation.

Receptor libraries were prepared by PCR. Sequencing relied on an Illumina HiSeq 2500. To normalize quantification of the TCRbeta repertoire, the TCR libraries were built with molecular barcoding that relied on unique molecular identifiers. Using fastp at Q25 and MiXCR, TCRdb reprocessed the public reads and kept productive beta chains. Rows matching on CDR3 protein sequence are summarized as one entry with the most common DNA and genes. Across this sample there are hundreds of thousands of distinct CDR3 sequences, with 13% seen only once. The ten largest clones capture 3.5% to 4.5% of the sample. This TCR came from a human donor who donated a stem cell graft to a child with Fanconi anemia. The chain couples TRBV28 to TRBJ1-2; perhaps TRBD1 is the D gene, with 5 bases matching. Specimen: PBMCs, collected from the stem cell graft. In nucleotides, the sequence is TGTGCCAGCAGTTTCCAGGGTCAGGAAGGCTACACCTTC. It translates to CASSFQGQEGYTF.